This TCR beta chain was identified during a study of T-cell memory formation after mild COVID-19. TCRdb ran MiXCR on the 5' RACE reads and lists one entry per CDR3 protein. The repertoire includes a few hundred thousand distinct CDR3 sequences, just under 20% of them detected once, and around 21% sits in the top ten. This TCR derives from a man aged 18 to 29 who had mild COVID-19 (a few samples of this study predate the infection). Cell type and time point are not known. Sequencing was done on a sample of PBMCs or a T cell subset sorted from them (not recorded which).

The CDR3 nucleotides are TGTGCCAGCAGCCCCCTGGGCGGTATGAACACTGAAGCTTTCTTT. It translates to CASSPLGGMNTEAFF. V usage is TRBV7-3 and J usage is TRBJ1-1; D is uncertain. V lost 5 bases to trimming and J lost 0 bases, with 13 bases between them. The V gene's germline CDR1 is SGHTA and CDR2 FQGTGA. This CDR3 comprises 15 residues.